These T cell receptor beta chains were read from a single sample in a study of response to subunit inactivated influenza vaccine. Each CDR3 protein is one row after TCRdb ran MiXCR on the RT-PCR reads. The sample has about 300,000 distinct CDR3 sequences; 21% are singletons. The input for sequencing was PBMCs from blood, taken about 20 months after vaccination. These receptors were obtained from a man aged 50-75 years who received an inactivated influenza vaccine. The CDR3 runs from the conserved cysteine through the conserved F or W. A D gene is named only where the DNA matches it firmly. Clone size is not always given. Where it is, it says once, few, many or a class for expanded clones.

>TRBD2|TRBV4-2|TRBJ2-1|.
TGTGCCAGCAGCCAAGGCGGGCTAGCGGGAAATGAGCAGTTCTTC
CASSQGGLAGNEQFF
>TRBD1|TRBV9|TRBJ2-1|.
TGTGCCAGTAGTCAACGGGACAGGGGCTTCAATGAGCAGTTCTTC
CASSQRDRGFNEQFF
>.|TRBV11-1|TRBJ1-1|.
TGTGCCAGCAGTTATCAGCGGGGTGTGAACACTGAAGCTTTCTTT
CASSYQRGVNTEAFF
>TRBD1|TRBV2|TRBJ2-1|.
TGTGCCAGCCGGGACAGGGTTAATGAGCAGTTCTTC
CASRDRVNEQFF
>TRBD1|TRBV9|TRBJ2-3|.
TGTGCCAGCAGCGCCCCCGGGACAGGGGTACACGATACGCAGTATTTT
CASSAPGTGVHDTQYF
>.|TRBV2|TRBJ1-1|.
TGTGCCAGCGGTCGGGGTACCGGGACCCAGAGTGGCACTGAAGCTTTCTTT
CASGRGTGTQSGTEAFF
>.|TRBV20-1|TRBJ1-5|.
TGCAGTGCCGCCCAGGGGTATAGCAATCAGCCCCAGCATTTT
CSAAQGYSNQPQHF
>TRBD1|TRBV20-1|TRBJ2-7|many
TGCAGTGCTAACGCAGGGGGCTACGAGCAGTACTTC
CSANAGGYEQYF
>TRBD1|TRBV20-1|TRBJ1-5|many
TGCAGTGCTGGACAGGTCAATCAGCCCCAGCATTTT
CSAGQVNQPQHF
>TRBD2|TRBV20-1|TRBJ2-1|.
TGCAGTGTTATTAGGGGGACTAGCGGTAACAATGAGCAGTTCTTC
CSVIRGTSGNNEQFF
>TRBD2|TRBV20-1|TRBJ2-1|few
TGCAGTGCTAGAGACCGACTAGCGGGAGGGGCCTCCCCTCCCAATGAGCAGTTCTTC
CSARDRLAGGASPPNEQFF
>.|TRBV12-3/TRBV12-4|TRBJ2-5|many
TGTGCCAGCAGTCCAAGGGACGGATCAATTGTCCAGTACTTC
CASSPRDGSIVQYF
>.|TRBV29-1|TRBJ2-3|few
TGCAGCGTTGAAGACAGGGACCCTCTGCCAGATACGCAGTATTTT
CSVEDRDPLPDTQYF
>.|TRBV6-5|TRBJ2-4|few
TGTGCCAGCAGTTACTCGGAGGGGGGCCTAAACATTCAGTACTTC
CASSYSEGGLNIQYF
>TRBD1|TRBV6-5|TRBJ2-2|.
TGTGCCAGCAGTTTGACCGGGACAGGGAACGGGGAGCTGTTTTTT
CASSLTGTGNGELFF
>.|TRBV12-3/TRBV12-4|TRBJ2-2|few
TGTGCCAGCAGTCCCATACCGGGACTGAACACCGGGGAGCTGTTTTTT
CASSPIPGLNTGELFF
>TRBD1|TRBV28|TRBJ1-5|once
TGTGCCAGCAGGCTGGGACAGTTGCAGGCCCAGCATTTT
CASRLGQLQAQHF
>TRBD1|TRBV4-3|TRBJ1-4|.
TGCGCCAGCAGCCAGCCGGACAGGGGGGCTAATGAAAAACTGTTTTTT
CASSQPDRGANEKLFF
>.|TRBV7-2|TRBJ2-1|.
TGTGCCAGCAGCTCCTGGTCTGGGCGAGGTGAGCAGTTCTTC
CASSSWSGRGEQFF
>.|TRBV20-1|TRBJ2-2|few
TGCAGTGGAGGCCCCACCCACACCGGGGAGCTGTTTTTT
CSGGPTHTGELFF
>.|TRBV27|TRBJ2-5|.
TGTGCCAGCAGTATGCAGGGGCGAAAAGAGACCCAGTACTTC
CASSMQGRKETQYF
>.|TRBV3-1|TRBJ1-1|.
TGTGCCAGCAGCCGAAAAACAGGGTCGGCTTTCTTT
CASSRKTGSAFF
>.|TRBV27|TRBJ2-3|.
TGTGCCAGCAGCCCCTGGGGAGCAGATACGCAGTATTTT
CASSPWGADTQYF
>TRBD2|TRBV20-1|TRBJ2-1|.
TGCAGTGCTAGAGACGGCGGGGGTAGCTCCTACAATGAGCAGTTCTTC
CSARDGGGSSYNEQFF
>.|TRBV27|TRBJ2-5|few
TGTGCCAGCAGTTTATCTAGTTTTGAGACCCAGTACTTC
CASSLSSFETQYF
>.|TRBV12-3/TRBV12-4|TRBJ2-7|few
TGTGCCAGCAGTTTAGCCCCAGGGCTTACGACCTACGAGCAGTACTTC
CASSLAPGLTTYEQYF
>.|TRBV6-2/TRBV6-3|TRBJ2-2|few
TGTGCCAGCAGTTACTCGATACATACCGTCACCGGGGAGCTGTTTTTT
CASSYSIHTVTGELFF
>.|TRBV5-1|TRBJ1-5|.
TGCGCCAGCAGCTTGGATGGCACCTCTAGCAATCAGCCCCAGCATTTT
CASSLDGTSSNQPQHF
>.|TRBV10-3|TRBJ1-2|many
TGTGCCATCAGTGAGTCGACGGCTAACTATGGCTACACCTTC
CAISESTANYGYTF
>.|TRBV6-1|TRBJ1-5|.
TGTGCCAGCAGGCCCATTGGTGGTCAGCCCCAGCATTTT
CASRPIGGQPQHF
>.|TRBV27|TRBJ1-2|.
TGTGCCACCAAGGGGGGCGCAGAGGTTGGCTACACCTTC
CATKGGAEVGYTF
>.|TRBV5-5|TRBJ1-4|many
TGTGCCAGCAGCGCCACAGGGTCAAGGGCTGAAAAACTGTTTTTT
CASSATGSRAEKLFF
>TRBD2|TRBV28|TRBJ2-3|.
TGTGCCAGCAGTTTCCTCCCGGGAGGGTGGGTCCCAGATACGCAGTATTTT
CASSFLPGGWVPDTQYF
>.|TRBV12-3/TRBV12-4|TRBJ2-1|.
TGTGCCAGCAGCCGCTCCTCTAGCGTTACTGAGCAGTTCTTC
CASSRSSSVTEQFF
>.|TRBV10-3|TRBJ1-4|.
TGTGCCATCAGGGGGGATGGGGAAAAACTGTTTTTT
CAIRGDGEKLFF
>.|TRBV20-1|TRBJ2-5|.
TGCAGTGCTAGACTACAAGAGACCCAGTACTTC
CSARLQETQYF
>TRBD1|TRBV3-1|TRBJ1-1|few
TGTGCCAGCAGTCCTAGGACAGGGGTTGCTTTCTTT
CASSPRTGVAFF
>TRBD2|TRBV27|TRBJ2-7|.
TGTGCCAGCAGTCCTCTTGGCGGGAGCTACGAGCAGTACTTC
CASSPLGGSYEQYF
>.|TRBV14|TRBJ2-7|.
TGTGCCAGCAGCCAAGGACACAGTTCCTACGAGCAGTACTTC
CASSQGHSSYEQYF
>TRBD2|TRBV5-5|TRBJ2-5|few
TGTGCCAGCAGCTACGATCTAGCGGGGGGCCTAATACAAGAGACCCAGTACTTC
CASSYDLAGGLIQETQYF
>.|TRBV19|TRBJ1-6|few
TGTGCCATACCGACGCTGGACTCACCCCTCCACTTT
CAIPTLDSPLHF
>TRBD2|TRBV2|TRBJ2-1|.
TGTGCCAGCAGCGGACTAGCGGGAGATGGTGAGCAGTTCTTC
CASSGLAGDGEQFF
>.|TRBV20-1|TRBJ1-4|few
TGCAGTGGTGGCCAGGGAGCTGAAAAACTGTTTTTT
CSGGQGAEKLFF
>.|TRBV27|TRBJ2-1|.
TGTGCCAGCAAGATCGGGACGGTTTCCTACAATGAGCAGTTCTTC
CASKIGTVSYNEQFF
>.|TRBV20-1|TRBJ2-3|few
TGCAGTGCTGGAAGGGGTATTGATACGCAGTATTTT
CSAGRGIDTQYF